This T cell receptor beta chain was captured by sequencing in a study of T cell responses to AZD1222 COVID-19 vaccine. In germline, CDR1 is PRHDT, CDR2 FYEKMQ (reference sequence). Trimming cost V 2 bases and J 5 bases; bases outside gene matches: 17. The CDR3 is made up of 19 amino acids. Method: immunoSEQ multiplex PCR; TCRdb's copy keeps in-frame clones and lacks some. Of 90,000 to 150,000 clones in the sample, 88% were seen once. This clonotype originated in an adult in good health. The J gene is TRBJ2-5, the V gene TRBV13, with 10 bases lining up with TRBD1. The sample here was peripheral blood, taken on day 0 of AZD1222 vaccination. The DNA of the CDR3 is TGTGCCAGCAGCTTAAGTATTGAGGCCGGGACAGGGGAAGGGGAGACCCAGTACTTC. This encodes CASSLSIEAGTGEGETQYF.